The rows below give T cell receptor beta chains drawn from one sample of a study of cytomegalovirus exposure and HLA in healthy donors. The repertoire was sequenced with immunoSEQ multiplex PCR; TCRdb's copy has only in-frame clones and lacks some. The table has fewer than 250,000 clones, around 73% seen once. The sequencing sample was made of PBMCs. These receptor sequences come from a male donor in good health and CMV-seronegative. The CDR3 runs from the conserved cysteine through the conserved F or W. A D gene is named only where the DNA matches it firmly. Not every row has a clone size; where given, it reads once, few, many or a size class.

V	J	D	size	DNA	CDR3
TRBV19	TRBJ1-1	-	-	TGTGCCAGTAGTATAGGCGGCAGCGTGAACACTGAAGCTTTCTTT	CASSIGGSVNTEAFF
TRBV15	TRBJ2-2	-	-	TGTGCCACCAGCAGAGAAGATTTAGCGGAAGACACCGGGGAGCTGTTTTTT	CATSREDLAEDTGELFF
TRBV4-1	TRBJ2-7	TRBD1	few	TGCGCCAGCAGCCAAGCCGGGACAGGTTACACCTACGAGCAGTACTTC	CASSQAGTGYTYEQYF
TRBV7-9	TRBJ2-7	-	once	TGTGCCAGCGAGAAAACGGGGGTAAGCGAGCAGTACTTC	CASEKTGVSEQYF
TRBV7-2	TRBJ1-1	TRBD1	-	TGTGCCAGCAGCCACCGTGGGACAGCCACTGAAGCTTTCTTT	CASSHRGTATEAFF
TRBV7-8	TRBJ1-3	TRBD1	-	TGTGCCAGCAGCTTAGCGGGCCCGGGGACAGGATCTGGAAACACCATATATTTT	CASSLAGPGTGSGNTIYF
TRBV15	TRBJ2-7	TRBD2	-	TGTGCCACCAGCCCGAGGAGGACTAGTGGCTCCTACGAGCAGTACTTC	CATSPRRTSGSYEQYF
TRBV7-9	TRBJ1-4	TRBD1	few	TGTTCCAGCAGCTTAGTCTTAACAGGGGGCGCGACTAATGAAAAACTGTTTTTT	CSSSLVLTGGATNEKLFF
TRBV30	TRBJ2-3	TRBD2	-	TGTGCCTGGAGTGTACCGGGGGGAGTCAAGGTCGGTACGCAGTATTTT	CAWSVPGGVKVGTQYF
TRBV27	TRBJ2-2	TRBD2	-	TGTGCCAGCAGCCGCGGGAGGGGAGTAGTAGCGGGACCTGCCGGGGAGCTGTTTTTT	CASSRGRGVVAGPAGELFF
TRBV5-4	TRBJ2-7	TRBD2	-	TGTGCCAGCAGCCGGACTAGCGGGGGGCTAAGCTCCTACGAGCAGTACTTC	CASSRTSGGLSSYEQYF
TRBV9	TRBJ2-7	TRBD2	-	TGTGCCAGCAAGGGTAGCGGGACTCCCTACGAGCAGTACTTC	CASKGSGTPYEQYF
TRBV5-6	TRBJ2-5	-	-	TGTGCCAGCAGCTCGAGCCCTGAGACCCAGTACTTC	CASSSSPETQYF
TRBV14	TRBJ2-7	TRBD2	-	TGTGCCAGCAGCCAAGGGAAACTAGCGGGAGGGGCTACCACGTACGAGCAGTACTTC	CASSQGKLAGGATTYEQYF
TRBV5-6	TRBJ2-7	-	few	TGTGCCAGCAGCTTGGTCGGCGGGGGCGCATTTGGCGAGCAGTACTTC	CASSLVGGGAFGEQYF
TRBV28	TRBJ2-7	TRBD1	-	TGTGCCAGCGCTCAACCCCCGGGACAGGCGCCTGGGGAGCAGTACTTC	CASAQPPGQAPGEQYF
TRBV5-1	TRBJ2-7	-	-	TGCGCCAGCAGCTTGGTCGGCGGCCGGGGTGAGCAGTACTTC	CASSLVGGRGEQYF
TRBV6-5	TRBJ2-2	-	-	TGTGCCAGCAGCGCACCAGGGGCCGGGGAGCTGTTTTTT	CASSAPGAGELFF
TRBV25-1	TRBJ2-7	-	-	TGTGCCAGCAGTGGAGTGGGAGACGGGTACGAGCAGTACTTC	CASSGVGDGYEQYF
TRBV27	TRBJ1-4	-	-	TGTGCCAGCAGTCGGGGCGGGGCTGGGGTTACAAAACTGTTTTTT	CASSRGGAGVTKLFF
TRBV10-1	TRBJ2-3	-	-	TGCGCCAGCAGTGAAGGAGGGCGTGTTCACGATACGCAGTATTTT	CASSEGGRVHDTQYF
TRBV6-5	TRBJ2-1	-	-	TGTGCCAGCAGTTACGGCAGAAACAATGAGCAGTTCTTC	CASSYGRNNEQFF
TRBV15	TRBJ2-5	TRBD2	-	TGTGCCACCAGCTGGGATGCGACTAGCGGGAGTCGTGAGACCCAGTACTTC	CATSWDATSGSRETQYF
TRBV7-9	TRBJ1-1	-	-	TGTGCCAGCAGCTTACGCCACCAGGGGGAAGCTTTCTTT	CASSLRHQGEAFF
TRBV11-2	TRBJ1-5	-	once	TGTGCCAGCAGCTTACGGGGGACTCAGCCCCAGCATTTT	CASSLRGTQPQHF
TRBV5-1	TRBJ1-2	TRBD1	-	TGCGCCAGCAGCTTGGGGGACCCACGGACAGGTGCGTTCTATGGCTACACCTTC	CASSLGDPRTGAFYGYTF
TRBV5-6	TRBJ2-2	TRBD2	-	TGTGCCAGCACGCTAAAAGACGCCCTAGCGGGAGGGCCGAGCGGGGAGCTGTTTTTT	CASTLKDALAGGPSGELFF
TRBV28	TRBJ1-2	TRBD1	-	TGTGCCAGCAGTCCTACCGGGACAGGGGGCGACTATGGCTACACCTTC	CASSPTGTGGDYGYTF
TRBV29-1	TRBJ2-3	-	-	TGCAGCGTGGACCATAGCGAGAACACAGATACGCAGTATTTT	CSVDHSENTDTQYF
TRBV6-5	TRBJ2-2	-	-	TGTGCCAGCAGTTCTGACACCGGGGAGCTGTTTTTT	CASSSDTGELFF
TRBV7-2	TRBJ2-1	TRBD2	-	TGTGCCAGCAGCTTAGATAGCGGGAGCTACAATGAGCAGTTCTTC	CASSLDSGSYNEQFF
TRBV5-4	TRBJ1-4	-	few	TGTGCCAGCAGCCAGGGGCTAGCTACTGAAAAACTGTTTTTT	CASSQGLATEKLFF
TRBV7-9	TRBJ1-2	TRBD1	-	TGTGCCAGCAGCCCCCCAGGGGGGCACCGTGAATCTAACTATGGCTACACCTTC	CASSPPGGHRESNYGYTF